These 23 T cell receptor beta chains originate from one sample sequenced in a study of cytotoxic CD8 clonotypes in ibrutinib-treated CLL. The repertoire was sequenced with immunoSEQ multiplex PCR; TCRdb's copy has only in-frame clones and lacks some. The data hold hundreds of thousands of clones, with 60% to 80% observed a single time. This sample comprised PBMCs, obtained after 36 months of ibrutinib treatment. The receptor source for this set is a human donor with chronic lymphocytic leukemia.

This sequence joins TRBV10-1 and TRBJ2-7, with 7 bases that match TRBD1. V shed 6 bases and J 3 bases; nucleotides not matched to a gene: 8. Looked up from germline, CDR1 is WNHNN and CDR2 is SYGVQD (reference sequence). This CDR3 has 14 residues. The CDR3 loop reads CASSSDRVIYEQYF. Here the CDR3 DNA reads TGCGCCAGCAGCAGTGACAGGGTAATCTACGAGCAGTACTTC.

This clone was seen more than once but under ten times. This sequence joins TRBV9 and TRBJ2-2, with 8 bases aligning to TRBD1. V dropped 7 bases and J dropped 4; count of bases not matched to a gene: 6. CDR1 and CDR2 from the germline V gene are SGDLS and YYNGEE. This CDR3 region has 14 residues. CDR3 sequence: CASGQGQRTGELFF. The CDR3 DNA is TGTGCCAGCGGACAGGGACAACGCACCGGGGAGCTGTTTTTT.

V usage is TRBV4-3 and J usage is TRBJ2-7, with 9 bases identical to TRBD1. Germline CDR1 is LGHNA and CDR2 is YSLEER. The CDR3 covers 16 residues. The ends lost 0 bases at V and 5 bases at J; junction bases unmatched: 8. CDR3 DNA: TGCGCCAGCAGCCAAGATGACACCCGACAGGGGGACGAGCAGTACTTC. This encodes CASSQDDTRQGDEQYF.

The V gene is TRBV11-2, the J gene TRBJ2-7, with TRBD1 matching 7 bases. Germline loops: CDR1 SGHAT, CDR2 FQNNGV. This CDR3 has 13 amino acids. Germline trimming cut 5 bases from V and 6 bases from J; bases unmatched to any gene: 7. The CDR3 sequence is CASSIYRGSEQYF. CDR3 nucleotide sequence: TGTGCCAGCAGCATCTACAGGGGAAGCGAGCAGTACTTC.

This clone has only one observation. The CDR3: CATSRDGRGLGSNQPQHF. The CDR3 coding sequence is TGTGCCACCAGCAGAGATGGGAGGGGGCTTGGGAGCAATCAGCCCCAGCATTTT. This sequence joins TRBV15 and TRBJ1-5; TRBD1 matches at 7 bases. V shed 0 bases, J shed 1 base, and the junction held 9 bases outside the gene matches. Germline loops: CDR1 LNHNV, CDR2 YYDKDF (reference sequence). The CDR3 extends over 18 amino acids.

This clone was seen a few times. The chain combines TRBV7-7 with TRBJ2-5, with a weak D call TRBD2 (5 bases). CDR1 and CDR2 from the germline V gene are SSHAT and FNYEAQ (reference sequence). CDR3 length: 15 amino acids. Trimming removed 1 base at V and 4 bases at J, with 13 bases between. The CDR3 bases are TGTGCCAGCAGCTTAGAGGCGGCGGCGGGAGAGACCCAGTACTTC. It translates to CASSLEAAAGETQYF.

The chain couples TRBV19 to TRBJ2-7, with D possibly being TRBD2 (5 bases). Per the germline V gene, CDR1 is LNHDA and CDR2 is SQIVND (reference sequence). Trimming pared 6 bases from V and 0 bases from J, leaving 12 bases between. The CDR3 spans 14 residues. The CDR3 DNA sequence: TGTGCCAGTAGGTTCGAGGGCTCCTCCTACGAGCAGTACTTC. Its translation is CASRFEGSSYEQYF.

V and J are TRBV29-1 and TRBJ1-2; D unresolved. This CDR3 is 15 amino acids long. The germline V gene encodes CDR1 SQVTM and CDR2 ANQGSEA. V dropped 1 base and J dropped 4 bases, with 16 bases sitting between them. In DNA, the CDR3 is TGCAGCGTTGAAGGGTCATCGCTGGACCTCTATGGCTACACCTTC. Its protein is CSVEGSSLDLYGYTF.

The rearrangement joins TRBV27 to TRBJ2-7, with D possibly being TRBD2 (6 bases). CDR1 and CDR2 from the germline V gene are MNHEY and SMNVEV (reference sequence). The ends were cut back, 7 bases at V and 4 bases at J, with 20 bases in the middle. This CDR3 spans 15 amino acids. CDR3 loop: CASTMGSGLFYEQYF. In DNA, the CDR3 is TGTGCCAGCACCATGGGGAGCGGGTTGTTTTACGAGCAGTACTTC.

This clone was seen more than once but under ten times. This sequence joins TRBV5-1 and TRBJ2-1; a weak D match, TRBD2 (5 bases). From germline, CDR1 is SGHRS and CDR2 YFSETQ. This CDR3 comprises 14 residues. V was clipped by 4 bases and J by 8 bases, with 16 bases between them. This CDR3 reads CASSGSGLMDEQFF. The CDR3 DNA reads TGCGCCAGCAGCGGGAGTGGGTTAATGGATGAGCAGTTCTTC.

This chain joins TRBV29-1 and TRBJ2-2; perhaps TRBD2 as D (6 bases). CDR1 is SQVTM, CDR2 ANQGSEA, per germline. This CDR3 is 12 amino acids long. The V gene lost 4 bases and the J gene lost 7 bases, with 10 bases spanning the gap. Here the CDR3 reads CSVVWGVGELFF. Written as DNA, the CDR3 is TGCAGCGTTGTCTGGGGGGTCGGGGAGCTGTTTTTT.

This chain joins TRBV6-5 and TRBJ2-1, with TRBD1 identical over 7 bases. This CDR3 is 14 amino acids long. Germline V gives CDR1 MNHEY, CDR2 SVGAGI. Germline trimming cut 6 bases from V and 3 bases from J; bases unmatched to any gene: 5. CDR3 amino acids: CASRPGTVYNEQFF. In nucleotides, the CDR3 is TGTGCCAGCAGACCCGGGACAGTCTACAATGAGCAGTTCTTC.

This chain links TRBV7-9 with TRBJ2-5, with D possibly called TRBD1 or TRBD2 (5 bases each). The CDR3 length is 16 residues. V lost 6 bases and J lost 1, with 18 bases in between. The germline CDR1 and CDR2 sequences are SEHNR and FQNEAQ (reference sequence). CDR3: CASSLYGAPFQETQYF. DNA of the CDR3: TGTGCCAGCAGTTTATACGGGGCGCCCTTCCAAGAGACCCAGTACTTC. The variable domain in full, completed from reference TRBV7-9 and TRBJ2-5, reads DTGVSQNPRHKITKRGQNVTFRCDPISEHNRLYWYRQTLGQGPEFLTYFQNEAQLEKSRLLSDRFSAERPKGSFSTLEIQRTEQGDSAMYLCASSLYGAPFQETQYFGPGTRLLVL.

The CDR3 loop reads CASSLDRARYEQYF. The CDR3 DNA is TGCGCCAGCAGCTTGGACAGGGCTCGCTACGAGCAGTACTTC. This chain connects TRBV5-1 to TRBJ2-7; TRBD1 might be the D (6 bases). Germline assignment: CDR1 SGHRS and CDR2 YFSETQ. Deletions cut 0 bases from V and 3 bases from J, with 10 bases between. The CDR3 consists of 14 residues. Supplemented by reference TRBV5-1 and TRBJ2-7, the full variable domain reads KAGVTQTPRYLIKTRGQQVTLSCSPISGHRSVSWYQQTPGQGLQFLFEYFSETQRNKGNFPGRFSGRQFSNSRSEMNVSTLELGDSALYLCASSLDRARYEQYFGPGTRLTVT.

There are a few counts of this clone. The gene calls are TRBV19 and TRBJ2-2; TRBD1 agrees at 7 bases. This CDR3 comprises 16 residues. Trimming removed 5 bases from V and 4 bases from J; junction bases left unmatched: 10. The germline gives CDR1 LNHDA, CDR2 SQIVND (reference sequence). The CDR3 sequence: CASSSAGTVGTGELFF. CDR3 DNA: TGTGCCAGTAGTTCCGCCGGGACAGTCGGCACCGGGGAGCTGTTTTTT. Based on the CDR3 plus reference TRBV19 and TRBJ2-2, the full variable domain is DGGITQSPKYLFRKEGQNVTLSCEQNLNHDAMYWYRQDPGQGLRLIYYSQIVNDFQKGDIAEGYSVSREKKESFPLTVTSAQKNPTAFYLCASSSAGTVGTGELFFGEGSRLTVL.

This chain uses TRBV7-9 with TRBJ1-1; D is ambiguous. The germline CDR1 and CDR2 sequences are SEHNR and FQNEAQ (reference sequence). This CDR3 has 14 residues. V dropped 5 bases and J dropped 1 base, with 11 bases sitting between them. This CDR3 reads CASSPMEGNTEAFF. In nucleotides, the CDR3 is TGTGCCAGCAGCCCGATGGAGGGGAACACTGAAGCTTTCTTT.

The rearrangement links TRBV10-2 to TRBJ2-7, with a possible D match to TRBD1 (6 bases). The CDR3 runs 13 residues. Per the germline V gene, CDR1 is WSHSY and CDR2 is SAAADI. Trimming removed 4 bases at V and 6 bases at J, with 13 bases between. The DNA of the CDR3 is TGCGCCAGCAGTGGGGGGACACCGCGCGAGCAGTACTTC. As protein: CASSGGTPREQYF.

The chain has TRBV30 and TRBJ1-2, with 7 bases that match TRBD1. Germline CDR1 is GTSNPN and CDR2 is SVGIG (reference sequence). The ends lost 3 bases at V and 5 bases at J; junction bases unmatched: 6. The CDR3 spans 13 residues. The CDR3, as DNA: TGTGCCTGGAGCACCGGGACAGATTATGGCTACACCTTC. Translated: CAWSTGTDYGYTF.

The genes are TRBV5-1 and TRBJ2-7; tentatively, D is TRBD2 (6 bases). The CDR3 length is 14 residues. Deletions cut 4 bases from V and 0 bases from J, with 11 bases between. Germline CDR1 and CDR2: SGHRS and YFSETQ. The CDR3 loop reads CASSPWTTSYEQYF. The CDR3 region has the DNA TGCGCCAGCAGCCCCTGGACTACCTCCTACGAGCAGTACTTC.

The table lists this clone with a count of one. V is TRBV7-9 and J is TRBJ2-3, with 8 nucleotides matching TRBD2. The CDR3 is made up of 17 amino acids. With V trimmed by 4 bases and J by 4 bases, 13 bases remained unmatched. In germline, CDR1 is SEHNR, CDR2 FQNEAQ (reference sequence). The CDR3 DNA sequence: TGTGCCAGCAGCTGGGTAGCGGGGTGGGGAGGGGCAGATACGCAGTATTTT. Protein sequence: CASSWVAGWGGADTQYF.

The J gene is TRBJ2-7, the V gene TRBV29-1; a weak D match, TRBD1 (5 bases). The CDR3 runs to 16 residues. Trimming shortened V by 0 bases and J by 4 bases, and 19 bases separated the two germline ends. CDR1 SQVTM and CDR2 ANQGSEA come from the germline V gene. The CDR3 bases are TGCAGCGTTGAAGATTGGGTAGGGGTGGGGCCGTACGAGCAGTACTTC. This sequence encodes CSVEDWVGVGPYEQYF.

Only one count was recorded for this clone. The chain recombines TRBV29-1 with TRBJ2-1, with D possibly matching TRBD1 (5 bases). CDR3 length: 10 residues. Trimming took off 2 bases at V and 15 bases at J, with 11 bases between the two ends. Germline V gene sequence: CDR1 SQVTM, CDR2 ANQGSEA. Written as DNA, the CDR3 is TGCAGCGTTGAAAGGGCAGGGTGGTTCTTC. It codes for CSVERAGWFF.

The genes are TRBV9 and TRBJ2-7; TRBD2 matches at 8 bases. Unmatched junction bases numbered 5, after V lost 0 bases and J lost 6 bases. The CDR3 totals 14 residues. CDR1 is SGDLS and CDR2 is YYNGEE in the germline V gene. DNA for the CDR3: TGTGCCAGCAGCGTAGTGGCGGGGGGCGTCGAGCAGTACTTC. Translating gives CASSVVAGGVEQYF.